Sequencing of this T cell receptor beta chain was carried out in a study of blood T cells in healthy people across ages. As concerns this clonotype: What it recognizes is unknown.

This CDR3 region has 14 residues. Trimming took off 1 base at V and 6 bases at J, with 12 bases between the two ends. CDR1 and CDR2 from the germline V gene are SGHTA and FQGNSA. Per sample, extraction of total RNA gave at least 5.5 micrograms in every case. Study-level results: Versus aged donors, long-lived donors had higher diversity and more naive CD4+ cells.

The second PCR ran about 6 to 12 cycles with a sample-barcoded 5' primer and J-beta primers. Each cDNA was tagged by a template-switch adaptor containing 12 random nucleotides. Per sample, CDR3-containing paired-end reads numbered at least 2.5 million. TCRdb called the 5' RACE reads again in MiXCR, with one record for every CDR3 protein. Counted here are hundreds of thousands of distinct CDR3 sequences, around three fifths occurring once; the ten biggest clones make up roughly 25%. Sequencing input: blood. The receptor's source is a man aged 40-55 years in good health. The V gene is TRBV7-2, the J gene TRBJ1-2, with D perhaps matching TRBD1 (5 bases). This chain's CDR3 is CASSLEGFPDGYTF. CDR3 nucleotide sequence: TGTGCCAGCAGCTTAGAGGGGTTCCCCGATGGCTACACCTTC.